The sequence of this T cell receptor beta chain was determined in a study of Tregs in tolerant kidney transplant recipients. Trimming removed 3 bases from V and 7 bases from J, with 13 bases in between. The germline CDR1 and CDR2 sequences are MNHEY and SMNVEV (reference sequence). The CDR3 is made up of 14 amino acids. Unstimulated Tregs (CD4+CD25+CD127-) and CD4+CD25- non-Tregs were sorted from PBMCs. Generated by immunoSEQ multiplex PCR, the TCRdb table keeps only in-frame clones and is missing some. The sample shows roughly 120,000 clones, about 91% of them seen only once. Details on this clone: Its antigen is currently unknown.

Overall study results and limits: Activated donor B cell expansion appeared to reveal the most relevant donor-specific TCRbeta repertoire. This study did not directly address biological reproducibility. Findings come from small patient numbers and require larger validation.

The chain recombines TRBV27 with TRBJ1-5, with D possibly TRBD1 on 5 matching bases. This receptor was obtained from a human donor in good health. Sample: CD4+ T cells from blood. CDR3 sequence reads: CASSLTPGVQPQHF. In DNA, the CDR3 is TGTGCCAGCAGTTTGACACCGGGGGTCCAGCCCCAGCATTTT.